Below, one T cell receptor beta chain is given with its context. The data originate from a study of blood T cell repertoires in COVID-19. Clones were sequenced by immunoSEQ multiplex PCR, and TCRdb holds only the in-frame ones, with some missing. The sample records about 160,000 clones, around four fifths being singletons. The TCR sequence derives from a man between 70 and 80 years old with acute or convalescent COVID-19. The sample consisted of peripheral blood.

The CDR3 sequence is CASKRGNQPQHF. In DNA form, the CDR3 reads TGTGCCAGTAAACGGGGAAATCAGCCCCAGCATTTT. The chain is built from TRBV19 and TRBJ1-5; D gene ambiguous. Germline CDR1 reads LNHDA; CDR2 reads SQIVND (reference sequence). V gave up 7 bases and J gave up 4 bases, with 8 bases separating them. CDR3 length: 12 residues. Drawing the rest from reference TRBV19 and TRBJ1-5, the complete variable domain is DGGITQSPKYLFRKEGQNVTLSCEQNLNHDAMYWYRQDPGQGLRLIYYSQIVNDFQKGDIAEGYSVSREKKESFPLTVTSAQKNPTAFYLCASKRGNQPQHFGDGTRLSIL.